A few counts support the clone carrying this T cell receptor beta chain. Using its own MiXCR run on the 5' RACE reads, TCRdb lists one record per CDR3 protein. The repertoire holds roughly 250,000 distinct CDR3 sequences, with around 15% as singletons. The V end was cut by 5 bases, the J end by 2 bases, with 12 bases between. Germline V gene data show CDR1 as DFQATT and CDR2 as SNEGSKA (reference sequence). This CDR3 is built from 13 residues. The data stem from a study of T-cell memory formation after mild COVID-19. The sequenced sample consisted of PBMCs or a T cell subset sorted from them (not recorded which). The TCR originated in a man in his late teens or twenties who had mild COVID-19 (a few samples of this study predate the infection). Cell type and time point are not known. This chain uses TRBV20-1 with TRBJ1-2; D is perhaps TRBD1 (5 bases). The CDR3 region is CSASEQENYGYTF. Written as DNA, the CDR3 is TGCAGTGCTTCCGAACAGGAAAACTATGGCTACACCTTC.